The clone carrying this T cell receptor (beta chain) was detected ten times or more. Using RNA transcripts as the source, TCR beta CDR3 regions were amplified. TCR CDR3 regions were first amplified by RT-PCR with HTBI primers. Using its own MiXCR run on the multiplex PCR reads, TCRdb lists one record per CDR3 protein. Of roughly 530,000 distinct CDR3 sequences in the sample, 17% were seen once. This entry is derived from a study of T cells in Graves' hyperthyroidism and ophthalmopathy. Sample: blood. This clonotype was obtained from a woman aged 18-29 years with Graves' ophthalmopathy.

CDR3 amino acids: CASSHGAGVLEQYF. Written as DNA, the CDR3 is TGTGCCAGCTCCCATGGCGCGGGAGTGTTAGAGCAGTACTTC. The V gene is TRBV28, the J gene TRBJ2-7; 7 bases fit TRBD2. Germline V gene lookup returns CDR1 MDHEN and CDR2 SYDVKM. J lost 7 bases, V lost 8 bases, and 14 bases had no gene match. The CDR3 extends over 14 amino acids. The entire variable domain, with the rest obtained from reference TRBV28 and TRBJ2-7, is as follows: DVKVTQSSRYLVKRTGEKVFLECVQDMDHENMFWYRQDPGLGLRLIYFSYDVKMKEKGDIPEGYSVSREKKERFSLILESASTNQTSMYLCASSHGAGVLEQYFGPGTRLTVT.